A single sample gave rise to the 9 T cell receptor beta chains below, sequenced in a study of T cell responses to AZD1222 COVID-19 vaccine. Clones were read by immunoSEQ multiplex PCR, and TCRdb kept only the in-frame ones, dropping some. The repertoire holds some 110,000 clones, with 85% as singletons. The sequencing here drew on peripheral blood, taken 28 days after the second AZD1222 dose. The origin of the receptors is an adult who received the AZD1222 COVID-19 vaccine.

The chain joins TRBV7-2 to TRBJ1-2, with D hard to call. With 0 bases removed from V and 6 bases from J, the gap between germline ends came to 5 bases. CDR3 length: 12 residues. The germline gives CDR1 SGHTA, CDR2 FQGNSA. CDR3 protein: CASSLATHGYTF. CDR3 in DNA: TGTGCCAGCAGCTTAGCGACGCATGGCTACACCTTC.

The chain is built from TRBV5-1 and TRBJ1-1; D not certain. The germline V and J ends were trimmed by 3 bases and 3 bases, with 9 bases remaining between them. Germline V gene lookup returns CDR1 SGHRS and CDR2 YFSETQ. This CDR3 has 13 amino acids. CDR3 nucleotides: TGCGCCAGCAGCTCCCAACTGGACACTGAAGCTTTCTTT. This encodes CASSSQLDTEAFF.

The CDR3 is CASSPPGPRFTKLFF. CDR3 bases: TGTGCCAGCAGCCCTCCGGGACCGCGGTTCACTAAACTGTTTTTT. The chain couples TRBV11-2 to TRBJ1-4, with a possible D match to TRBD1 (5 bases). The CDR3 spans 15 residues. Per germline, CDR1 SGHAT and CDR2 FQNNGV. Trimming removed 5 bases from V and 11 bases from J, with 21 bases in between.

This chain uses TRBV5-4 with TRBJ2-3; D unclear. Trimming removed 2 bases from V and 2 bases from J, with 9 bases in between. This CDR3 is built from 14 residues. CDR1 and CDR2 from the germline V gene are SGHNT and YYREEE (reference sequence). CDR3 sequence reads: CASSLGSVTDTQYF. The CDR3 DNA reads as TGTGCCAGCAGCTTAGGCAGTGTCACAGATACGCAGTATTTT.

This CDR3 reads CASSPGQGLNTIYF. The CDR3 coding sequence is TGTGCCAGCAGCCCGGGACAGGGTCTAAACACCATATATTTT. This chain links TRBV11-3 with TRBJ1-3, with 9 bases that match TRBD1. CDR1 SGHNT and CDR2 YENEEA come from the germline V gene. The CDR3 consists of 14 residues. The V gene end was trimmed by 5 bases and the J gene end by 6 bases; junction bases not matched to a gene: 5.

This clone came up a few times. The chain links TRBV4-2 to TRBJ2-3; 12 nucleotides agree with TRBD2. The CDR3 covers 16 residues. CDR1 is LGHNA, CDR2 YNFKEQ, per germline. Unmatched junction bases numbered 4, after V lost 2 bases and J lost 4 bases. CDR3 sequence (DNA): TGTGCCAGCAGCCAAAGACTAGCGGGGGAACCAGATACGCAGTATTTT. The encoded protein is CASSQRLAGEPDTQYF.

V is TRBV2 and J is TRBJ1-5; D ambiguous. This CDR3 has 13 amino acids. The V gene's germline CDR1 is SNHLY and CDR2 FYNNEI. The germline V and J ends were trimmed by 5 bases and 7 bases, with 12 bases remaining between them. The CDR3 sequence: CASSLPLGQPQHF. The CDR3 nucleotides are TGTGCCAGCAGTCTTCCCTTGGGGCAGCCCCAGCATTTT. The full variable domain, rest sourced from reference TRBV2 and TRBJ1-5, is EPEVTQTPSHQVTQMGQEVILRCVPISNHLYFYWYRQILGQKVEFLVSFYNNEISEKSEIFDDQFSVERPDGSNFTLKIRSTKLEDSAMYFCASSLPLGQPQHFGDGTRLSIL.

This chain links TRBV27 with TRBJ1-2, with a possible D match to TRBD1 (6 bases). This CDR3 comprises 15 residues. Germline lookup yields CDR1 MNHEY and CDR2 SMNVEV (reference sequence). V was pared by 3 bases and J by 7 bases, with 18 bases between. This CDR3 reads CASSFSMRGGGGYTF. In DNA, the CDR3 is TGTGCCAGCAGTTTCAGTATGAGGGGGGGAGGTGGCTACACCTTC.

V and J are TRBV5-6 and TRBJ1-6; 9 nucleotides agree with TRBD1. Germline CDR1 and CDR2: SGHDT and YYEEEE. Trimming removed 1 base from V and 7 bases from J; junction bases left unmatched: 6. The CDR3 sequence is 16 residues long. The CDR3 sequence is CASSLTGTGPNSPLHF. CDR3 DNA: TGTGCCAGCAGCTTGACGGGGACAGGGCCAAATTCACCCCTCCACTTT. Full variable domain (remainder filled in from reference TRBV5-6 and TRBJ1-6): DAGVTQSPTHLIKTRGQQVTLRCSPKSGHDTVSWYQQALGQGPQFIFQYYEEEERQRGNFPDRFSGHQFPNYSSELNVNALLLGDSALYLCASSLTGTGPNSPLHFGNGTRLTVT.